This record covers a single T cell receptor (beta chain). V was clipped by 5 bases and J by 2 bases, with 10 bases between them. Per germline, CDR1 SGHAT and CDR2 FQNNGV. This CDR3 is 14 amino acids long. This PCR relied on a set of 60 Vbeta primers and 13 Jbeta primers. Libraries were prepared by immunoSEQ multiplex PCR; TCRdb keeps only in-frame clonotypes and omits some of them. In all, the sample yields tens of thousands of clones. These data are taken from a study of cytomegalovirus exposure and HLA in healthy donors. The sample was PBMCs. The TCR sequence derives from a woman in her 30s in good health and CMV-seronegative. The genes are TRBV11-2 and TRBJ1-3; tentatively, D is TRBD1 (6 bases). The CDR3 DNA is TGTGCCAGCAGCCAACAGGGAACTGGAAACACCATATATTTT. Its translation: CASSQQGTGNTIYF.